This is a list of T cell receptor beta chains from one sample in a study of vaccination effects on CD4 cells after COVID-19. Their recognized antigens are unknown. Sequencing was performed with immunoSEQ multiplex PCR; in TCRdb, only in-frame clones are kept and a portion is missing. Among tens of thousands of clones listed, 65% to 80% were seen once. The material sequenced was CD4+ T cells from PBMCs cultured without peptide, taken after COVID-19 vaccination. These TCRs come from a human donor who received a COVID-19 vaccine. The CDR3 runs from the conserved cysteine through the conserved F or W. D genes are given only for firm matches. A row's size may be missing; if present it is once, few, many or a size class.

>-|TRBV5-1|-|TRBJ2-5
CASSFGTVEGETQYF
TGCGCCAGCAGCTTTGGGACAGTGGAGGGGGAGACCCAGTACTTC
>-|TRBV4-3|-|TRBJ1-6
CASSQDYKGAGSPLHF
TGCGCCAGCAGCCAAGATTATAAAGGGGCAGGTTCACCCCTCCACTTT
>-|TRBV10-2|-|TRBJ1-2
CASSESDNVGMNGYTF
TGCGCCAGCAGTGAGAGCGATAACGTTGGGATGAATGGCTACACCTTC
>-|TRBV12-3/TRBV12-4|-|TRBJ1-2
CASSLMPPYGYTF
TGTGCCAGCAGTTTAATGCCCCCCTATGGCTACACCTTC
>-|TRBV30|-|TRBJ2-3
CAWVSSADRTDTQYF
TGTGCCTGGGTATCTAGCGCCGACCGCACAGATACGCAGTATTTT
>-|TRBV7-2|-|TRBJ2-5
CASSLSAGRQETQYF
TGTGCCAGCAGCTTATCGGCGGGGCGCCAAGAGACCCAGTACTTC
>-|TRBV2|-|TRBJ2-2
CASKDGANTGELFF
TGTGCCAGCAAGGACGGAGCGAACACCGGGGAGCTGTTTTTT
>-|TRBV3-1/TRBV3-2|-|TRBJ1-2
CASAPRGNGFGYTF
TGTGCCAGCGCCCCTCGGGGGAATGGGTTTGGCTACACCTTC
>TRBD1|TRBV15|-|TRBJ1-5
CATSFNRDRWNQPQHF
TGTGCCACCAGTTTTAATCGGGACAGGTGGAATCAGCCCCAGCATTTT
>TRBD1|TRBV7-3|-|TRBJ1-2
CASSSGGAGGYTF
TGTGCCAGCAGCTCAGGGGGGGCGGGCGGCTACACCTTC
>-|TRBV7-2|few|TRBJ1-6
CASSYYNSPLHF
TGTGCCAGCAGCTACTATAATTCACCCCTCCACTTT
>-|TRBV7-2|-|TRBJ2-6
CASRTQGSGANVLTF
TGTGCCAGCAGAACACAGGGATCTGGGGCCAACGTCCTGACTTTC
>TRBD1|TRBV12-3/TRBV12-4|-|TRBJ1-2
CASRRQGNYGYTF
TGTGCCAGCAGGAGACAGGGGAACTATGGCTACACCTTC
>-|TRBV29-1|-|TRBJ2-2
CSVLRTTRDTGELFF
TGCAGCGTACTGCGCACCACCCGGGACACCGGGGAGCTGTTTTTT
>TRBD1|TRBV29-1|-|TRBJ2-3
CSVELTGGRSDTQYF
TGCAGCGTTGAGCTGACAGGGGGCCGCTCAGATACGCAGTATTTT
>-|TRBV4-1|-|TRBJ1-1
CASSHTILTKRDTEAFF
TGCGCCAGCAGCCACACCATTCTCACTAAAAGGGACACTGAAGCTTTCTTT
>-|TRBV27|-|TRBJ1-5
CASSTGPEVNQPQHF
TGTGCCAGCAGTACTGGACCGGAGGTAAATCAGCCCCAGCATTTT
>TRBD1|TRBV2|-|TRBJ1-4
CASRRRPTGGFEKLFF
TGTGCCAGCAGACGAAGACCGACAGGGGGATTTGAAAAACTGTTTTTT
>-|TRBV12-3/TRBV12-4|-|TRBJ1-2
CASSKGTYGYTF
TGTGCCAGCAGTAAGGGGACCTATGGCTACACCTTC
>-|TRBV6-1|-|TRBJ1-5
CASSEIQNNQPQHF
TGTGCCAGCAGTGAAATACAGAACAATCAGCCCCAGCATTTT
>-|TRBV19|once|TRBJ1-6
CASSRREQDSPLHF
TGTGCCAGTAGTCGACGAGAGCAGGATTCACCCCTCCACTTT
>TRBD1|TRBV24-1|-|TRBJ1-2
CATSDPKLDRGRGPNYGYTF
TGTGCCACCAGTGACCCCAAACTTGACAGGGGGCGTGGGCCTAACTATGGCTACACCTTC
>TRBD2|TRBV15|-|TRBJ2-1
CATSRPSGGWNEQFF
TGTGCCACCAGCAGACCTAGCGGGGGGTGGAATGAGCAGTTCTTC
>TRBD2|TRBV5-1|-|TRBJ2-1
CASSLLAGGPGEQFF
TGCGCCAGCAGCTTACTAGCGGGGGGGCCGGGTGAGCAGTTCTTC
>-|TRBV6-5|-|TRBJ2-3
CASRRDFSTDTQYF
TGTGCCAGCAGACGGGACTTCAGCACAGATACGCAGTATTTT
>-|TRBV30|-|TRBJ1-6
CAWSRDIGPSPLHF
TGTGCCTGGAGTAGGGACATCGGCCCTTCACCCCTCCACTTT
>-|TRBV19|few|TRBJ1-1
CASSMAGKLNTEAFF
TGTGCCAGTAGTATGGCGGGGAAATTGAACACTGAAGCTTTCTTT
>-|TRBV5-1|-|TRBJ2-1
CASSLSPAPYNEQFF
TGCGCCAGCAGCTTGTCTCCAGCCCCCTACAATGAGCAGTTCTTC
>TRBD1|TRBV6-6|-|TRBJ1-4
CASSRQGGNEKLFF
TGTGCCAGCAGTAGACAGGGGGGAAATGAAAAACTGTTTTTT
>-|TRBV6-4|-|TRBJ2-5
CASSDLVFGTQYF
TGTGCCAGCAGTGACCTAGTATTCGGGACCCAGTACTTC
>-|TRBV5-1|once|TRBJ1-2
CASSQDRNYGYTF
TGCGCCAGCAGCCAGGACAGAAACTATGGCTACACCTTC
>-|TRBV19|few|TRBJ2-3
CASSIGGFSTDTQYF
TGTGCCAGTAGTATAGGCGGATTCTCCACAGATACGCAGTATTTT
>-|TRBV4-2|few|TRBJ2-5
CASSQGTARGPQETQYF
TGTGCCAGCAGCCAAGGAACAGCGAGGGGCCCGCAAGAGACCCAGTACTTC
>-|TRBV19|-|TRBJ2-2
CASSRNTGELFF
TGTGCCAGTAGTCGCAACACCGGGGAGCTGTTTTTT
>-|TRBV3-1/TRBV3-2|-|TRBJ1-3
CASSPPGALGNTIYF
TGTGCCAGCAGCCCCCCGGGGGCGTTGGGAAACACCATATATTTT
>-|TRBV18|few|TRBJ2-5
CASSPTGRAAWETQYF
TGTGCCAGCTCACCTACCGGTCGGGCCGCATGGGAGACCCAGTACTTC
>-|TRBV5-1|-|TRBJ2-1
CASSPTFDEQFF
TGCGCCAGCAGCCCGACATTCGATGAGCAGTTCTTC
>-|TRBV6-2/TRBV6-3|-|TRBJ1-5
CASSWDGLYSNQPQHF
TGTGCCAGCAGTTGGGACGGACTCTATAGCAATCAGCCCCAGCATTTT
>TRBD1|TRBV19|-|TRBJ1-2
CASSLLGRGDYGYTF
TGTGCCAGTAGCCTACTGGGCAGGGGGGACTATGGCTACACCTTC
>TRBD1|TRBV18|few|TRBJ1-1
CASSPQGGITEAFF
TGTGCCAGCTCACCTCAGGGGGGAATAACTGAAGCTTTCTTT
>-|TRBV7-2|-|TRBJ1-1
CASSLTGTANTEAFF
TGTGCCAGCAGCTTAACGGGAACCGCTAACACTGAAGCTTTCTTT
>TRBD2|TRBV5-1|few|TRBJ2-5
CASSLELAEETQYF
TGCGCCAGCAGCTTGGAACTAGCGGAAGAGACCCAGTACTTC
>-|TRBV5-1|-|TRBJ2-5
CASSFGWGQETQYF
TGCGCCAGCAGCTTCGGTTGGGGACAAGAGACCCAGTACTTC
>-|TRBV11-3|once|TRBJ1-1
CASSLGRGTEAFF
TGTGCCAGCAGCTTAGGGCGGGGAACTGAAGCTTTCTTT
>-|TRBV30|-|TRBJ1-1
CAWNRGQTEAFF
TGTGCCTGGAATAGGGGTCAGACTGAAGCTTTCTTT
>-|TRBV5-1|-|TRBJ1-1
CASSLALANTEAFF
TGCGCCAGCAGCTTGGCCCTAGCGAACACTGAAGCTTTCTTT
>-|TRBV29-1|once|TRBJ2-5
CSVRGQETQYF
TGCAGCGTTAGGGGCCAAGAGACCCAGTACTTC
>-|TRBV2|-|TRBJ2-3
CASSEADTRADTQYF
TGTGCCAGCAGTGAAGCGGATACTAGGGCAGATACGCAGTATTTT
>-|TRBV24-1|-|TRBJ1-2
CATSVEGSHGYTF
TGTGCCACCAGTGTGGAGGGGTCGCATGGCTACACCTTC
>TRBD1|TRBV6-5|-|TRBJ1-2
CASSPGGTGVYGYTF
TGTGCCAGCAGTCCCGGGGGGACAGGGGTCTATGGCTACACCTTC
>TRBD1|TRBV6-5|-|TRBJ1-3
CASRYDREAGNTIYF
TGTGCCAGCAGATATGACAGGGAAGCTGGAAACACCATATATTTT
>-|TRBV2|-|TRBJ2-2
CASRDRAGANTGELFF
TGTGCCAGCAGGGATCGGGCAGGGGCAAACACCGGGGAGCTGTTTTTT
>-|TRBV7-2|once|TRBJ2-5
CASSFLGHYQETQYF
TGTGCCAGCAGCTTTCTGGGACACTACCAAGAGACCCAGTACTTC
>-|TRBV6-1|-|TRBJ1-2
CASSEGFGTASYGYTF
TGTGCCAGCAGTGAGGGGTTCGGGACCGCTAGCTATGGCTACACCTTC
>-|TRBV6-5|-|TRBJ2-1
CASIEDSYNEQFF
TGTGCCAGCATAGAGGACAGCTACAATGAGCAGTTCTTC
>-|TRBV19|few|TRBJ2-2
CASSIKGPGSDGELFF
TGTGCCAGTAGTATAAAAGGGCCAGGGAGTGACGGGGAGCTGTTTTTT
>-|TRBV4-3|-|TRBJ1-1
CASSQEWGRNTEAFF
TGCGCCAGCAGCCAAGAATGGGGGCGTAACACTGAAGCTTTCTTT
>TRBD1|TRBV5-8|few|TRBJ2-1
CASSRDRGSLNEQFF
TGTGCCAGCAGCCGGGACAGGGGGTCACTCAATGAGCAGTTCTTC
>-|TRBV5-5|-|TRBJ2-6
CASSPILKTGANVLTF
TGTGCCAGCAGCCCGATTCTAAAGACTGGGGCCAACGTCCTGACTTTC
>TRBD1|TRBV9|-|TRBJ1-3
CASSLTPTGSGNTIYF
TGTGCCAGCAGCCTCACTCCGACAGGGTCCGGAAACACCATATATTTT